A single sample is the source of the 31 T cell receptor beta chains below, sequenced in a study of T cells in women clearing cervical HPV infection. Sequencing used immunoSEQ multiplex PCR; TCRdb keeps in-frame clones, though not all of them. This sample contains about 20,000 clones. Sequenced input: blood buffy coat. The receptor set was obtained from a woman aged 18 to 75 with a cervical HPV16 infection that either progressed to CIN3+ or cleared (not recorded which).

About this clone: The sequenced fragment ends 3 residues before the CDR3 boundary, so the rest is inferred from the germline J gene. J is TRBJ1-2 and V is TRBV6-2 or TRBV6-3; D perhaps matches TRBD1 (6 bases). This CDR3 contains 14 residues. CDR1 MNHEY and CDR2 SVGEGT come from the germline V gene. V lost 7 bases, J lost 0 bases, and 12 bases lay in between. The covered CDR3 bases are TGTGCCAGCACCAGAACAGGGACTAACTATGGC. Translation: CASTRTGTNYG. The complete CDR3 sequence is CASTRTGTNYGYTF.

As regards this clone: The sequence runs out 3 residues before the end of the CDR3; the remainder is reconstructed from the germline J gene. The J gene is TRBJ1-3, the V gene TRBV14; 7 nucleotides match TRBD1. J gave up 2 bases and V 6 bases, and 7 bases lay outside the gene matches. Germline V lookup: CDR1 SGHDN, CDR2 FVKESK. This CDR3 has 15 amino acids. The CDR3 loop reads CASRPPGGPGNTIYF. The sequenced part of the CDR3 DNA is TGTGCCAGCAGACCCCCAGGGGGGCCTGGAAACACC.

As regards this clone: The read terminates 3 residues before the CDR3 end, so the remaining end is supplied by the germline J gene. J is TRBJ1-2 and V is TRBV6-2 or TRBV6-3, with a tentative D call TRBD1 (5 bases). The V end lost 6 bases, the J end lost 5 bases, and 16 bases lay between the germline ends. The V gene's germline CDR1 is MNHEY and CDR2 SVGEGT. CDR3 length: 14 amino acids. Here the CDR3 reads CASSNPTAQYGYTF. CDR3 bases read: TGTGCCAGCAGCAACCCGACAGCTCAATATGGC.

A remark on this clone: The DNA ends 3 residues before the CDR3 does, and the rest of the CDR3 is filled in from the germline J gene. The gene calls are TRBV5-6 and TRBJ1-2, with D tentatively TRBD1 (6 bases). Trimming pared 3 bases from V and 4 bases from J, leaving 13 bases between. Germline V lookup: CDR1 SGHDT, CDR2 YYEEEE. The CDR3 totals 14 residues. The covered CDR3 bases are TGTGCCAGCAGCTCCTCGGACAGATTCTATGGC. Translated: CASSSSDRFYG. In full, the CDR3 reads CASSSSDRFYGYTF. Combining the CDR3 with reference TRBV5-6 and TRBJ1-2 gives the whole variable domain DAGVTQSPTHLIKTRGQQVTLRCSPKSGHDTVSWYQQALGQGPQFIFQYYEEEERQRGNFPDRFSGHQFPNYSSELNVNALLLGDSALYLCASSSSDRFYGYTFGSGTRLTVV.

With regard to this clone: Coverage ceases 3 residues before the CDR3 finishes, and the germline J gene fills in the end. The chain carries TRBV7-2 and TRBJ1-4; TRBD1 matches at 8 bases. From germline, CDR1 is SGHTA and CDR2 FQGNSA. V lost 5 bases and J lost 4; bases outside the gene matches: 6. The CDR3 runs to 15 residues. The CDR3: CASSRITGGNEKLFF. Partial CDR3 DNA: TGTGCCAGCAGCCGGATTACAGGGGGTAATGAAAAA.

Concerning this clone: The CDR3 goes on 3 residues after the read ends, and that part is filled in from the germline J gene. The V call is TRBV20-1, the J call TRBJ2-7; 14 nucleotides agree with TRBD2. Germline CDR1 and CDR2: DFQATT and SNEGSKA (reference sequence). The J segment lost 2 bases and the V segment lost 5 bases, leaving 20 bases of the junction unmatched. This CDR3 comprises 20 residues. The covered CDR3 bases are TGCAGTGCTCCTGGGACCCAGACTAGCGGGGGGGCATTTATCCCCTACGAG. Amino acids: CSAPGTQTSGGAFIPYE. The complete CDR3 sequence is CSAPGTQTSGGAFIPYEQYF.

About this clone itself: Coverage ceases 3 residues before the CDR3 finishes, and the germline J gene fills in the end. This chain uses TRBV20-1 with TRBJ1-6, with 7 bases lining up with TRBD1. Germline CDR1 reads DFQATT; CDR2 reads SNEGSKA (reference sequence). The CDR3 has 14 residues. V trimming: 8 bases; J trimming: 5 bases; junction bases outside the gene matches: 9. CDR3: CSSPMTGNNSPLHF. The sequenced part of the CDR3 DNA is TGCAGTTCCCCCATGACAGGGAATAATTCACCC.

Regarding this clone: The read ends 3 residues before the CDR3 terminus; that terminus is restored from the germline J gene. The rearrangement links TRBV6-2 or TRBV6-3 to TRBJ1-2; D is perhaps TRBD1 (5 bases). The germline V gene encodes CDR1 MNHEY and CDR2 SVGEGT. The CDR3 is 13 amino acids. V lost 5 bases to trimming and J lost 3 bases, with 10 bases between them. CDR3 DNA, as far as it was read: TGTGCCAGCAGTCCTACAGGAGACTATGGC. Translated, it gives CASSPTGDYG. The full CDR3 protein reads CASSPTGDYGYTF.

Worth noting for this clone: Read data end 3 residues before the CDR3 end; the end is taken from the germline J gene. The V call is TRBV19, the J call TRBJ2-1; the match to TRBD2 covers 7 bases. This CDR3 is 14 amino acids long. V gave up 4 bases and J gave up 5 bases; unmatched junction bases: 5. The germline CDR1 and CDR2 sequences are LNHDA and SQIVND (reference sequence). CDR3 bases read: TGTGCCAGTAGTACACGCGGGGGACACAATGAG. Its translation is CASSTRGGHNE. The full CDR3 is CASSTRGGHNEQFF.

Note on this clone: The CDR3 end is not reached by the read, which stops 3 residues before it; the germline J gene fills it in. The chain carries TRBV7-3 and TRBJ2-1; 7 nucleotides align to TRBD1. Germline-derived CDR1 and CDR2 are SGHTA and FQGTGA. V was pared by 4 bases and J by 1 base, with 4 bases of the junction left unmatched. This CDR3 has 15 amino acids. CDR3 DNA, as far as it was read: TGTGCCAGCAGCTGGGACAGTGCTTCCTACAATGAG. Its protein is CASSWDSASYNE. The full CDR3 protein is CASSWDSASYNEQFF.

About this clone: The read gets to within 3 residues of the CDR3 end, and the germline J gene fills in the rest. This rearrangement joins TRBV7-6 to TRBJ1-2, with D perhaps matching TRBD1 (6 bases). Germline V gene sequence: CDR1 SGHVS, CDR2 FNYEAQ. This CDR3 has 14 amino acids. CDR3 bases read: TGTGCCAGCAGCTTAGGGACAGTCACAGATACC. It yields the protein CASSLGTVTDT. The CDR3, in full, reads CASSLGTVTDTYTF.

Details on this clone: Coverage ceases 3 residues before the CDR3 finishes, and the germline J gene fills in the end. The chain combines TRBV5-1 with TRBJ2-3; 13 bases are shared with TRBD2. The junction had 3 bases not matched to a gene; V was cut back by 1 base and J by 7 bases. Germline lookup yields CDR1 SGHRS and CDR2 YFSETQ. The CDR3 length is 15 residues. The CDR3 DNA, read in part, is TGCGCCAGCAGCTTGACTAGCGGGGGGGCGAATACG. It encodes CASSLTSGGANT. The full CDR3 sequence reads CASSLTSGGANTQYF. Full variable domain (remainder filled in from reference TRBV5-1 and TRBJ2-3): KAGVTQTPRYLIKTRGQQVTLSCSPISGHRSVSWYQQTPGQGLQFLFEYFSETQRNKGNFPGRFSGRQFSNSRSEMNVSTLELGDSALYLCASSLTSGGANTQYFGPGTRLTVL.

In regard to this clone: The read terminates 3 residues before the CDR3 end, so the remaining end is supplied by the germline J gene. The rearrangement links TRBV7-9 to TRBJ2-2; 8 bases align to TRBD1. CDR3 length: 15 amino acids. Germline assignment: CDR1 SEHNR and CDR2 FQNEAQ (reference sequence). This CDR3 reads CASSEGQGKNEKLFF. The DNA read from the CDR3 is TGTGCCAGCAGCGAAGGACAGGGCAAAAATGAAAAG.

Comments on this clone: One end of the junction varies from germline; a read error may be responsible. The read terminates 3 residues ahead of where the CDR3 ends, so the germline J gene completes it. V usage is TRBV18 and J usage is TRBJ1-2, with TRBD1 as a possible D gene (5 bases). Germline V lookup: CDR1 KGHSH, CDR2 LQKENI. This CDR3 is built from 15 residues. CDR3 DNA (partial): TGTGCCAGCTCCCCACCCATGCAGGGTTCCAACGAC. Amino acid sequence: CASSPPMQGSND. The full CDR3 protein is CASSPPMQGSNDYTF.

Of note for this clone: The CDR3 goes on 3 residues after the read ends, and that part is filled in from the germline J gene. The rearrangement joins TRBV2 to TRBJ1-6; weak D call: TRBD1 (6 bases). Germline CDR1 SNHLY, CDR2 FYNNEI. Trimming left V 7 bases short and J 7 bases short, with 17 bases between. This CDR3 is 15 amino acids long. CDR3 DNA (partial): TGTGCCAGCACCCTCCGGGACACCTCAAATTCACCC. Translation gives CASTLRDTSNSP. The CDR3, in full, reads CASTLRDTSNSPLHF.

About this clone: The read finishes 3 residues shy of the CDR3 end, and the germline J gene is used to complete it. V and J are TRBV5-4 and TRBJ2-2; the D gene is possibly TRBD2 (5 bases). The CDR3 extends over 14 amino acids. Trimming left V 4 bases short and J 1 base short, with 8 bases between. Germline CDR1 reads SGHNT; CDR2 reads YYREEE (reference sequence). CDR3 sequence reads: CASSPAGNTGELFF. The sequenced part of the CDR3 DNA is TGTGCCAGCAGCCCGGCGGGGAACACCGGGGAG.

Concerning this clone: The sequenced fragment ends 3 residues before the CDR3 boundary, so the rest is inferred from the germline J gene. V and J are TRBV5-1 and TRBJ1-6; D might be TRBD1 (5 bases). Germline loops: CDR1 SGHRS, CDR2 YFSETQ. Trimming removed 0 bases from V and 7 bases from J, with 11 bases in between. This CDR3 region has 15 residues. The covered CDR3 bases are TGCGCCAGCAGCTTGGACAGGACGGACAATTCACCC. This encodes CASSLDRTDNSP. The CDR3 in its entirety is CASSLDRTDNSPLHF.

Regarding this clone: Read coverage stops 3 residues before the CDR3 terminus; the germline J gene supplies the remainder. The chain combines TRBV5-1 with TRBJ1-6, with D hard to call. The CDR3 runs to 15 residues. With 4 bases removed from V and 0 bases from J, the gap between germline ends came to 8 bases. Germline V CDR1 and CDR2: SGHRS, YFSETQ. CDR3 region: CASSHDNSYNSPLHF. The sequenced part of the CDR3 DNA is TGCGCCAGCAGCCACGACAACTCCTATAATTCACCC. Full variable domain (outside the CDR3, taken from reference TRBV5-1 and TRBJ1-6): KAGVTQTPRYLIKTRGQQVTLSCSPISGHRSVSWYQQTPGQGLQFLFEYFSETQRNKGNFPGRFSGRQFSNSRSEMNVSTLELGDSALYLCASSHDNSYNSPLHFGNGTRLTVT.

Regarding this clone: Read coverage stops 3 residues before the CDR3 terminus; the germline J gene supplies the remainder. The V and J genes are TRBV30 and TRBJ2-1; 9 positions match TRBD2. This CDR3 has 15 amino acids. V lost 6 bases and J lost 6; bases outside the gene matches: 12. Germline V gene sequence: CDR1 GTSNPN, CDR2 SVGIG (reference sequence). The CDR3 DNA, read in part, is TGTGCCTGCGATCCCTCGGGACTAGCTCTCAATGAG. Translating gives CACDPSGLALNE. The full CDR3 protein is CACDPSGLALNEQFF.

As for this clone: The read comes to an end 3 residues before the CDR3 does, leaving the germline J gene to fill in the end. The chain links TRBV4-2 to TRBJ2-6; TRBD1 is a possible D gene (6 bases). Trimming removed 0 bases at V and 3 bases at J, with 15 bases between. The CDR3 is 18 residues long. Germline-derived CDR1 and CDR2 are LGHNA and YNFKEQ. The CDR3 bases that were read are TGTGCCAGCAGCCAAGACCCTCCTCACAGGGTTGGGGCCAACGTC. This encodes CASSQDPPHRVGANV. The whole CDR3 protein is CASSQDPPHRVGANVLTF.

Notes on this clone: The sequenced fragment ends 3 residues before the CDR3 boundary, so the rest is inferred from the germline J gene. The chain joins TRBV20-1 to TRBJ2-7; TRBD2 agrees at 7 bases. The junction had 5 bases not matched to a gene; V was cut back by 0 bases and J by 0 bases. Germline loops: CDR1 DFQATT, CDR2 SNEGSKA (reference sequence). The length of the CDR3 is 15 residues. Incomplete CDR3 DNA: TGCAGTGCTAGAGAGGGCGGGGGACCCTCCTACGAG. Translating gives CSAREGGGPSYE. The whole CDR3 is CSAREGGGPSYEQYF.

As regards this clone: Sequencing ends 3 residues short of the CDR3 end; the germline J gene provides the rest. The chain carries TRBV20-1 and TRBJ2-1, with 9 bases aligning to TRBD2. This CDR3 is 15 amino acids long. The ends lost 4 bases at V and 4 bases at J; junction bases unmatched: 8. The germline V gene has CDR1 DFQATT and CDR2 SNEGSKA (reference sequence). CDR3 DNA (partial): TGCAGTGCTACTTTCAGCGGGGGGTCGTACAATGAG. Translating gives CSATFSGGSYNE. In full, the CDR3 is CSATFSGGSYNEQFF.

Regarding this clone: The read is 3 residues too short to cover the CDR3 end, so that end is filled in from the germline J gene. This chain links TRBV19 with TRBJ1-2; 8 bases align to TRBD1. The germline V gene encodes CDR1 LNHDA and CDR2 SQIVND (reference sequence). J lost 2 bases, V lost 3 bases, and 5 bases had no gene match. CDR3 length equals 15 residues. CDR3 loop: CASSIIGQGNYGYTF. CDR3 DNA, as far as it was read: TGTGCCAGTAGTATTATAGGACAGGGCAACTATGGC.

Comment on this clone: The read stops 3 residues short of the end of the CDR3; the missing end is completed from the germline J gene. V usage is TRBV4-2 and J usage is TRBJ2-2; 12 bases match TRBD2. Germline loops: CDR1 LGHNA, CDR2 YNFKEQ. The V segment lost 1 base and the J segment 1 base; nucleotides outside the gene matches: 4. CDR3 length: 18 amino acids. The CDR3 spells CASSQGLAGALNTGELFF. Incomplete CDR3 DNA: TGTGCCAGCAGCCAAGGACTAGCGGGGGCCCTGAACACCGGGGAG.

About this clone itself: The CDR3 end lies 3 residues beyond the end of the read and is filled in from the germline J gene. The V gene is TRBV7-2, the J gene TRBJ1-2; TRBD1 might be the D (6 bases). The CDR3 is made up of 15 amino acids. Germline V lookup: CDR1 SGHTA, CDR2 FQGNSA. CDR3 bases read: TGTGCCAGCAGCATTGGGGCAGGGGCTTCCTACGAC. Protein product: CASSIGAGASYD. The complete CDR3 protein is CASSIGAGASYDYTF.

Incomplete CDR3 DNA: TGCAGTGCTAGACAGGGGGGTCATAACTACAATGAG. This gives the protein CSARQGGHNYNE. In full, the CDR3 reads CSARQGGHNYNEQFF. The rearrangement uses TRBV20-1 and TRBJ2-1; D might be TRBD1 (7 bases). The read terminates 3 residues before the CDR3 end, so the remaining end is supplied by the germline J gene. The CDR3 is 15 residues long. Trimming took off 2 bases at V and 3 bases at J, with 14 bases between the two ends. Germline V gives CDR1 DFQATT, CDR2 SNEGSKA (reference sequence).

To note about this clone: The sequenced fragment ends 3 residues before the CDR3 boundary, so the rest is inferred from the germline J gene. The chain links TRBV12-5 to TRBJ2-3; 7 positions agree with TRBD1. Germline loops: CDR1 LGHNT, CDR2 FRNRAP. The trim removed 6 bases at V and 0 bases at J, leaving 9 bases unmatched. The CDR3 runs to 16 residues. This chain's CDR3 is CASGEQGFGSTDTQYF. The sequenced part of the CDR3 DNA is TGTGCTAGTGGCGAACAGGGGTTTGGGAGCACAGATACG.

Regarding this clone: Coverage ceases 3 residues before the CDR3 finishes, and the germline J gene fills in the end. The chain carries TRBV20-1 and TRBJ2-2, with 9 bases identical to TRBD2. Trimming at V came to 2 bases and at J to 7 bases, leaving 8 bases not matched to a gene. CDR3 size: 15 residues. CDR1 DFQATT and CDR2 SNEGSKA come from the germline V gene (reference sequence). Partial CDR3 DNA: TGCAGTGCTAGAATCACCGGGACTAGCTTCGGGGAG. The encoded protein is CSARITGTSFGE. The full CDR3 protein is CSARITGTSFGELFF.

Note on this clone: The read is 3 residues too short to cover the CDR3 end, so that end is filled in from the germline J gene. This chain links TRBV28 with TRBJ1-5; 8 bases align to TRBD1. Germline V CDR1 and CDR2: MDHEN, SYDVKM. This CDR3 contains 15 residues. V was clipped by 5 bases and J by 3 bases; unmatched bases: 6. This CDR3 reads CASSRQGRNNQPQHF. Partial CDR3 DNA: TGTGCCAGCAGTCGACAGGGGCGGAACAATCAGCCC. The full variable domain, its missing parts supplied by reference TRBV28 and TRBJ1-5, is DVKVTQSSRYLVKRTGEKVFLECVQDMDHENMFWYRQDPGLGLRLIYFSYDVKMKEKGDIPEGYSVSREKKERFSLILESASTNQTSMYLCASSRQGRNNQPQHFGDGTRLSIL.

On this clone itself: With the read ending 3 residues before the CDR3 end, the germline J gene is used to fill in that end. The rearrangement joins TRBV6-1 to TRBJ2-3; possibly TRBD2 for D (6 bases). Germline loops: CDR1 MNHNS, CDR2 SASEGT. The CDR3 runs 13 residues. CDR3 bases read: TGTGCCAGCAGTGGCGGGGTATTCGGGACG. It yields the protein CASSGGVFGT. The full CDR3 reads CASSGGVFGTQYF.

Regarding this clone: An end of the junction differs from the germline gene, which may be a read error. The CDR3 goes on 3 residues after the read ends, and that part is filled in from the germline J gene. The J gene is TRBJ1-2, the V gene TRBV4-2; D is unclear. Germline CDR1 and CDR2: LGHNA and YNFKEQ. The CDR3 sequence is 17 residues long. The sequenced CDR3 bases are TGCGCCAGCAGCAAAGAAGTCAGGCTCCTGGCCCACTATGGC. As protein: CASSKEVRLLAHYG. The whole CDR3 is CASSKEVRLLAHYGYTF.